The T cell receptor (beta chain) under discussion was sequenced for a study of blood T cell repertoires in COVID-19. Study in general: Acute and convalescent COVID-19 specimens originated in the United States, Italy and Spain. Sample material is recorded as cDNA or gDNA derived from T cells, B-cell-depleted T cells, or PBMCs.

The CDR3 loop spans 14 amino acids. J gave up 4 bases and V 6 bases, and 7 bases lay outside the gene matches. Germline V gene lookup returns CDR1 MNHNS and CDR2 SASEGT. In terms of age and location, participants ranged from roughly 18 to 90 years and lived in around 22 US areas. Clinical histories supplied by participants themselves formed the basis of cohort assignment. Produced via immunoSEQ multiplex PCR; TCRdb's table is partial and in-frame only. The table has roughly 220,000 clones, around 88% seen once; the top ten hold roughly 14%. The sequenced sample was PBMCs or T cells enriched from blood (not recorded which). The source of this sequence is a woman aged 45 to 65 with acute COVID-19. The chain carries TRBV6-1 and TRBJ2-7, with 9 bases aligning to TRBD1. CDR3 nucleotide sequence: TGTGCCAGCAGACAAGGACAGGGGTTGTACGAGCAGTACTTC. The encoded protein is CASRQGQGLYEQYF.